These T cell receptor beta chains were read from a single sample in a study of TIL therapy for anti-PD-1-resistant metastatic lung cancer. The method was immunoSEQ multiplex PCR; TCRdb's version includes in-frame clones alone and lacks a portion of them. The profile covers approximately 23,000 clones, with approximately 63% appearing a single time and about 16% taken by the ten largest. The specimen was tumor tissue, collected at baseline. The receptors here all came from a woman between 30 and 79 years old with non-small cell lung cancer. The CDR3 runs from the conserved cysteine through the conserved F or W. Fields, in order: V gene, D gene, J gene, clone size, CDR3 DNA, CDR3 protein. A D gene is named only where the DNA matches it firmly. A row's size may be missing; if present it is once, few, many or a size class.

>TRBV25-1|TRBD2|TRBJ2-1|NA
TGTGCCAGCACCGACAGTAAGACCCTAGCGGGAGTCTACAATGAGCAGTTCTTC
CASTDSKTLAGVYNEQFF
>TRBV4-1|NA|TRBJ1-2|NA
TGCGCCAGCAGCCATGATATGACAGTTAACTATGGCTACACCTTC
CASSHDMTVNYGYTF
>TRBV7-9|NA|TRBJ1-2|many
TGTGCCAGCAGCTTAGATCCCCAATTATATGGCTACACCTTC
CASSLDPQLYGYTF
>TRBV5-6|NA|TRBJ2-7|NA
TGTGCCAGCAGCGTTCTGGGGGCGAGGGGGTCCTACGAGCAGTACTTC
CASSVLGARGSYEQYF
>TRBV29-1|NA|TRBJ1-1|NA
TGCAGCGTTGACCCGAGTAACACTGAAGCTTTCTTT
CSVDPSNTEAFF
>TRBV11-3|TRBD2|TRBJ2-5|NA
TGTGCCAGCAGTCCAGCGGGAGCGGAAGGAGAGACCCAGTACTTC
CASSPAGAEGETQYF
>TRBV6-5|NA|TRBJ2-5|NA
TGTGCCAGCAGTTACGAGAGCGCCAGCCGAGAGACCCAGTACTTC
CASSYESASRETQYF
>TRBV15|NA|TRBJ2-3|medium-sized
TGTGCCACCAGCAGAGCCACAGGCACAGATACGCAGTATTTT
CATSRATGTDTQYF
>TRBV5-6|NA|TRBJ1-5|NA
TGTGCCAGCAGCCCGGGACTGTATAGCAATCAGCCCCAGCATTTT
CASSPGLYSNQPQHF
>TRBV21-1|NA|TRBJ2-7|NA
TGTGCCAGCAGCAAAGAATGGGGGACAGGAGTTAAGGAGCAGTACTTC
CASSKEWGTGVKEQYF
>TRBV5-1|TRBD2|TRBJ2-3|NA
TGCGCCAGCAGCTTCGGGGGGGACGCAGATACGCAGTATTTT
CASSFGGDADTQYF
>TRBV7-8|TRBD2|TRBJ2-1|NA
TGTGCCAGCAGCCGGGGGCCGGGACTAGCGGAGGGATTAGGTGATGAGCAGTTCTTC
CASSRGPGLAEGLGDEQFF
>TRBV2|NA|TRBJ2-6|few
TGTGCCAGCAGTGGGGGGGCCACATCTGGGGCCAACGTCCTGACTTTC
CASSGGATSGANVLTF
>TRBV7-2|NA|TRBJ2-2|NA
TGTGCCAGCAGCTCGGGGGCGGGCACCGGGGAGCTGTTTTTT
CASSSGAGTGELFF
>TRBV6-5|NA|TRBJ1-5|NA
TGTGCCAGCAGTTATAACCTCAATCAGCCCCAGCATTTT
CASSYNLNQPQHF